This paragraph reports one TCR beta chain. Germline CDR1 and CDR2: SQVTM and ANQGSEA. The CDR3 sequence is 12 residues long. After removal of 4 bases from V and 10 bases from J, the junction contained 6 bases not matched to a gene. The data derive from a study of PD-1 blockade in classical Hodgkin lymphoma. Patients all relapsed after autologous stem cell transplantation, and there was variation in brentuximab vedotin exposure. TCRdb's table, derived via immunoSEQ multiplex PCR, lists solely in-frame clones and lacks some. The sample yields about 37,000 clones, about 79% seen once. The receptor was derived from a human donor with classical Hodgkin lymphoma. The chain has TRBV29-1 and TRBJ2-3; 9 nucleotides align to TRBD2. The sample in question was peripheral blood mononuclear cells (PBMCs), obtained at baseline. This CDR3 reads CSVAGTSWAQYF. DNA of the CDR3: TGCAGCGTTGCCGGGACTAGCTGGGCGCAGTATTTT.